The T cell receptor (beta chain) under discussion was sequenced for a study of shared clonotypes between healthy human individuals. Overall study results and limits: Measured sharing among donors was expected to vary with sequencing depth. Shared clonotypes across all four donors exceeded non-shared ones in generation probability. When naive CD4 clonotypes were compared across a handful of donors, around 5% were shared.

Germline CDR1 and CDR2: PRHDT and FYEKMQ (reference sequence). The CDR3 runs to 14 residues. V was cut by 5 bases and J by 2 bases, with 13 bases left in between. Deep-level running was used for the assay. The table came from immunoSEQ multiplex PCR; TCRdb's copy has only in-frame clones and leaves some out. The sample holds some 2 million clones; roughly 94% are singletons and the top ten take more than 0.1%. About this clone itself: Its antigen remains unidentified.

The sequence was obtained from a man between 18 and 35 years old in good health. The chain uses TRBV13 and TRBJ2-7; the D gene is possibly TRBD1 (6 bases). Input material: naive CD4+ T cells sorted from blood. Subset noted: CD45RA+ positively selected. The CDR3 spells CASSTGQKTYEQYF. CDR3 sequence (DNA): TGTGCCAGCAGCACCGGACAGAAGACCTACGAGCAGTACTTC.